Included here is one T cell receptor beta chain sequence, with context. Its antigen is still unknown. Researchers prepared the TCRbeta library using unique molecular identifiers, the study reports. TCRdb itself ran the PCR reads through MiXCR, one entry per CDR3 protein. The repertoire holds just under 250,000 distinct CDR3 sequences, with roughly 24% as singletons. This record comes from a study of T-cell reconstitution after alpha-beta-depleted transplantation in children. Study-wide results and caveats: Roughly two months post-transplant, alpha-beta T cells reportedly originated from several hundred graft clones that had expanded. T-cell counts and diversity at one year following transplant were attributed mainly to newly produced T cells. Surviving recipient T cells and thymic progenitors underlay high day-60 TCRbeta diversity in some patients.

The CDR3 consists of 15 residues. V lost 3 bases and J lost 7; bases outside the gene matches: 9. The germline CDR1 and CDR2 sequences are LNHDA and SQIVND (reference sequence). This chain links TRBV19 with TRBJ2-1, with TRBD2 matching 7 bases. This clonotype was obtained from a girl aged 2 to 10 with Fanconi anemia, due to receive a stem cell transplant. Sequences were derived from PBMCs, sampled before TCRalphabeta/CD19-depleted stem cell transplant. For the CDR3, the DNA is TGTGCCAGTAGTATTGGTAGCGGACTAGATAATGAGCAGTTCTTC. Residues: CASSIGSGLDNEQFF.